This section outlines one T cell receptor beta chain sequence together with its context. An end of the junction differs from the germline gene, which may be a read error. TCR beta VDJ and CDR3 profiling used genomic DNA as template. TCRdb re-called the reads through MiXCR, storing one row per CDR3 protein. The sample has some 140,000 distinct CDR3 sequences, roughly 54% seen once. This record belongs to a study of CD8+CD57+ T cells in acquired aplastic anemia. Germline V lookup: CDR1 ENHRY, CDR2 SYGVKD. CDR3 length: 16 residues. Patients sequenced had flow cytometry evidence of CD8+CD57+ cell expansion.

The source of this sequence is a human donor with aplastic anemia. The J gene is TRBJ2-7, the V gene TRBV10-3; D gene uncertain. Source material: sorted CD4+, CD8+, or CD8+CD57+ T cells (not recorded which) from PBMCs. CDR3 nucleotides: TGTGCCATCAGTGATCGGGCAGGACCGAAACCCTACGGGCAGTACTTC. Translated: CAISDRAGPKPYGQYF.